The clone carrying this T cell receptor (beta chain) was recorded many times. Ophthalmopathy absent within 18 months of follow-up marked hyperthyroidism as stable. The sample originates from a study of Graves' ophthalmopathy and Graves' hyperthyroidism. TCR beta CDR3 regions were amplified from RNA transcripts. Second-round multiplex PCR came after a first-round RT-PCR that employed HTBI primers. TCRdb independently ran MiXCR on the multiplex PCR reads; one entry per CDR3 protein. The sample lists hundreds of thousands of distinct CDR3 sequences; about 20% were seen once. The CDR3 sequence is 13 residues long. V trimming: 5 bases; J trimming: 11 bases; junction bases outside the gene matches: 4. The germline gives CDR1 MNHNS, CDR2 SASEGT.

The TCR comes from a woman under 30 with stable Graves' hyperthyroidism. Some clones in this sample may be carry-over from other donors' samples. The chain carries TRBV6-1 and TRBJ1-5; 12 bases are a match to TRBD1. The sample was peripheral blood. The CDR3 DNA follows: TGTGCCAGCAGTAGGGGACAGGGGGCTTCCCAGCATTTT. It translates to CASSRGQGASQHF.